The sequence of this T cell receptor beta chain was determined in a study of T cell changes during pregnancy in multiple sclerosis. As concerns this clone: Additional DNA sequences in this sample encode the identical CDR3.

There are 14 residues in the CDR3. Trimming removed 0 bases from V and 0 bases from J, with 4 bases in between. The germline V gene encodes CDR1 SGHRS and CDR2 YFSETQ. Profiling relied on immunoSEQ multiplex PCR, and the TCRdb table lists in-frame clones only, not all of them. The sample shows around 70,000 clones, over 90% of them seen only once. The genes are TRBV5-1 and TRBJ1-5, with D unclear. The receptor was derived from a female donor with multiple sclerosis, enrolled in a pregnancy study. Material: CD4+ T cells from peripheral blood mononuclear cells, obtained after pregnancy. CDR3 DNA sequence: TGCGCCAGCAGCTTGGACACTAGCAATCAGCCCCAGCATTTT. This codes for CASSLDTSNQPQHF.